The 9 T cell receptor beta chains below all came from one sample that was sequenced in a study of blood T cells in healthy people across ages. Primed by a sample-barcoded 5' primer and a J-beta primer mix, a second PCR proceeded for roughly 6 to 12 cycles. MiXCR, applied by TCRdb to the 5' RACE reads, yields one record per CDR3 protein. The sample records approximately 780,000 distinct CDR3 sequences, around a quarter being singletons. These sequences were also reported in another study, on T cells of mothers and their children.

The sequenced sample was blood. The receptors were gathered from a boy younger than 18 in good health.

Only a few counts were recorded for this clonotype. The V gene is TRBV12-3 or TRBV12-4, the J gene TRBJ1-1; 10 positions agree with TRBD1. The CDR3 is made up of 17 amino acids. Losses at the gene ends were 5 bases for V and 5 bases for J; bases not matched to a gene: 14. The CDR3 bases are TGTGCCAGCAGTACCAGGGAGCGACAGGGGGCGCGGACTGAAGCTTTCTTT. Its protein is CASSTRERQGARTEAFF.

On this clonotype: Mismatch with germline at one junction end may stem from a read error. V is TRBV2 and J is TRBJ2-5; D may be TRBD1 or TRBD2 (5 bases each). Per the germline V gene, CDR1 is SNHLY and CDR2 is FYNNEI. The CDR3 spans 13 residues. The CDR3 DNA sequence: TGTGCCAGCTTGAGGGGACCACAAGAGGCCCAGTACTTC. Translation: CASLRGPQEAQYF.

The rearrangement uses TRBV11-3 and TRBJ2-3; the D gene is possibly TRBD2 (5 bases). The CDR3 totals 15 residues. V was pared by 3 bases and J by 1 base, with 11 bases between. CDR1 SGHNT and CDR2 YENEEA come from the germline V gene. CDR3: CASSFINSGTDTQYF. The CDR3, as DNA: TGTGCCAGCAGCTTTATAAATAGCGGCACAGATACGCAGTATTTT.

The rearrangement uses TRBV20-1 and TRBJ2-2; 8 nucleotides line up with TRBD2. V lost 6 bases, J lost 3 bases, and 6 bases stayed unmatched. This CDR3 has 14 residues. The V gene's germline CDR1 is DFQATT and CDR2 SNEGSKA (reference sequence). As DNA, the CDR3 is TGCAGTGCACACACTAGCGGACACACCGGGGAGCTGTTTTTT. It yields the protein CSAHTSGHTGELFF.

This clonotype turned up a few times. The chain carries TRBV7-9 and TRBJ2-1; TRBD1 aligns across 9 bases. CDR3 length: 16 amino acids. V trimming: 2 bases; J trimming: 0 bases; junction bases outside the gene matches: 2. CDR1 and CDR2 from the germline V gene are SEHNR and FQNEAQ (reference sequence). The CDR3 is CASSLNRGPSYNEQFF. The CDR3 DNA reads as TGTGCCAGCAGCTTAAACAGGGGGCCCTCCTACAATGAGCAGTTCTTC.

The rearrangement joins TRBV6-5 to TRBJ2-3; 8 bases match TRBD1. The trim removed 6 bases at V and 5 bases at J, leaving 7 bases unmatched. This CDR3 region has 14 residues. Per the germline V gene, CDR1 is MNHEY and CDR2 is SVGAGI. CDR3 amino acids: CASSRDRGEDTQYF. The CDR3 bases are TGTGCCAGCAGCCGAGACAGGGGAGAAGATACGCAGTATTTT.

This clonotype was seen more than once but under ten times. The conserved final phenylalanine or tryptophan is absent from the CDR3, which likely points to a read error. The rearrangement links TRBV5-1 to TRBJ2-5; no reliable D call. This CDR3 has 12 residues. Trimming removed 4 bases at V and 1 base at J, with 5 bases between. In germline, CDR1 is SGHRS, CDR2 YFSETQ. CDR3 nucleotide sequence: TGCGCCAGCAGCCCCCCCCAAGAGACCCAGTACCTC. It encodes CASSPPQETQYL.

The chain employs TRBV29-1 and TRBJ2-7; no firm D call. The CDR3 spans 13 residues. The germline gives CDR1 SQVTM, CDR2 ANQGSEA. V lost 7 bases, J lost 0 bases, and 13 bases lay in between. CDR3 protein: CSANVDGSYEQYF. The CDR3 DNA reads TGCAGCGCCAATGTCGACGGCTCCTACGAGCAGTACTTC.

V is TRBV20-1 and J is TRBJ1-5; D remains ambiguous. Per germline, CDR1 DFQATT and CDR2 SNEGSKA (reference sequence). With 0 bases removed from V and 7 bases from J, the gap between germline ends came to 10 bases. The CDR3 length is 13 residues. The CDR3 is CSARENSGQPQHF. The CDR3 bases are TGCAGTGCTAGAGAAAATTCGGGGCAGCCCCAGCATTTT.